This T cell receptor beta chain was sequenced in a study of T cell changes during pregnancy in multiple sclerosis. This table comes from immunoSEQ multiplex PCR, and its TCRdb copy is limited to in-frame clones, with some not included. Of 26,000 or so clones in the sample, 89% were seen once. This specimen consisted of CD8+ T cells from peripheral blood mononuclear cells, obtained in the second trimester of pregnancy. The sequence came from a female donor with multiple sclerosis, enrolled in a pregnancy study.

The CDR3 spells CASSSPLAASYNEQFF. CDR3 nucleotides: TGTGCCAGCAGTTCGCCCCTAGCGGCCTCCTACAATGAGCAGTTCTTC. The rearrangement joins TRBV27 to TRBJ2-1, with 7 bases fitting TRBD2. The trim removed 4 bases at V and 0 bases at J, leaving 6 bases unmatched. The CDR3 has 16 amino acids. Germline V lookup: CDR1 MNHEY, CDR2 SMNVEV (reference sequence).